What follows describes a single T cell receptor beta chain. This CDR3 is built from 14 residues. CDR1 is SGDLS and CDR2 is YYNGEE in the germline V gene. Trimming took 4 bases from V and 1 from J; bases not matched to a gene: 3. The data derive from a study of radiotherapy plus CTLA-4 blockade in lung cancer. TCRdb's table, derived via immunoSEQ multiplex PCR, lists solely in-frame clones and lacks some. The table has more than 90,000 clones, 81% seen once; the top ten hold less than 4%. V usage is TRBV9 and J usage is TRBJ1-1; 8 nucleotides agree with TRBD1. The material was peripheral blood, obtained from a patient treated with radiotherapy plus ipilimumab. The clonotype was recovered from a human donor with non-small cell lung cancer that progressed on radiotherapy plus ipilimumab. Some clones in this sample may be carry-over from other donors' samples. CDR3 residues: CASSPGGRNTEAFF. For the CDR3, the DNA is TGTGCCAGCAGCCCAGGGGGCAGGAACACTGAAGCTTTCTTT. Combining the CDR3 with reference TRBV9 and TRBJ1-1 gives the whole variable domain DSGVTQTPKHLITATGQRVTLRCSPRSGDLSVYWYQQSLDQGLQFLIQYYNGEERAKGNILERFSAQQFPDLHSELNLSSLELGDSALYFCASSPGGRNTEAFFGQGTRLTVV.